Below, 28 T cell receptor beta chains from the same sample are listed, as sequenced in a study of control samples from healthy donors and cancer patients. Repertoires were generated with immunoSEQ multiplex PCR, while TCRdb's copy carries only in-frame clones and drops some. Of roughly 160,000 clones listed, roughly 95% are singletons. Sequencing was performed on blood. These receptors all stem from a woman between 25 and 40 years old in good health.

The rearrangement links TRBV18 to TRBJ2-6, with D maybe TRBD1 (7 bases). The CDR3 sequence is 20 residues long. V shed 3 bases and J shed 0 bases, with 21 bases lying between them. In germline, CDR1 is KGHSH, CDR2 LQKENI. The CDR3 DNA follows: TGTGCCAGCTCACCCATTTATGGAGGGGGCGATCTCTCTGGGGCCAACGTCCTGACTTTC. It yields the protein CASSPIYGGGDLSGANVLTF.

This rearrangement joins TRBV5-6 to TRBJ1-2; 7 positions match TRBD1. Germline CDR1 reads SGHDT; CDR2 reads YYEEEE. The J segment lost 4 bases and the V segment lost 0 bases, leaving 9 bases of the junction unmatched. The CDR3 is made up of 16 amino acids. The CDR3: CASSLGDRRTFYGYTF. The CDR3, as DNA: TGTGCCAGCAGCTTGGGGGACAGAAGGACCTTCTATGGCTACACCTTC. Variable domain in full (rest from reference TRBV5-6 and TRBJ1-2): DAGVTQSPTHLIKTRGQQVTLRCSPKSGHDTVSWYQQALGQGPQFIFQYYEEEERQRGNFPDRFSGHQFPNYSSELNVNALLLGDSALYLCASSLGDRRTFYGYTFGSGTRLTVV.

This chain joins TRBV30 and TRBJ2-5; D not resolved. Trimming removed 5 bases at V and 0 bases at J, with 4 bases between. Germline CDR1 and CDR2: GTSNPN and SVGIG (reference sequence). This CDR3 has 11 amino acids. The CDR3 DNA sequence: TGTGCCTGGGCTGACCAAGAGACCCAGTACTTC. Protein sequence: CAWADQETQYF.

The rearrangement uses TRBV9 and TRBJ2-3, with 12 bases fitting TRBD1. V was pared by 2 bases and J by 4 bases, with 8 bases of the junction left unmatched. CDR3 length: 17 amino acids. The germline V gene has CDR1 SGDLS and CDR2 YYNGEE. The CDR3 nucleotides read TGTGCCAGCAGCGTTCGACCGGGACAGGGGGCATCAGATACGCAGTATTTT. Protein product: CASSVRPGQGASDTQYF.

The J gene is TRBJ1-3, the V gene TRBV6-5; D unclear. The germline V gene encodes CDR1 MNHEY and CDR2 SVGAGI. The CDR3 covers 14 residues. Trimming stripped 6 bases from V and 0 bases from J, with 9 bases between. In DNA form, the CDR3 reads TGTGCCAGCAGCCTCCGGGGCTCTGGAAACACCATATATTTT. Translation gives CASSLRGSGNTIYF.

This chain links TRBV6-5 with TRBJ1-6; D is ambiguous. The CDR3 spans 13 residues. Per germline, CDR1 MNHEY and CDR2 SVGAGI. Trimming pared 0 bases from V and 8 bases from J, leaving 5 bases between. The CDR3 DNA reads TGTGCCAGCAGTTACTCGAGGGATTCACCCCTCCACTTT. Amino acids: CASSYSRDSPLHF.

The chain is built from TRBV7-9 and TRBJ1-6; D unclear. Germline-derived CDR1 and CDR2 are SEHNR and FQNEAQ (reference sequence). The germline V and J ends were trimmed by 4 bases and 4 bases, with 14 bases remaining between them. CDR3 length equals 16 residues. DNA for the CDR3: TGTGCCAGCAGCTCTACAGAGCTAGGGTATAATTCACCCCTCCACTTT. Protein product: CASSSTELGYNSPLHF.

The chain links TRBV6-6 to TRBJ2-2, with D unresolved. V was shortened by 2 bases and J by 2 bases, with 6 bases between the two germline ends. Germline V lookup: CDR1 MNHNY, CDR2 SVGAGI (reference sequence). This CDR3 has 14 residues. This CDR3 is CASSYGPNTGELFF. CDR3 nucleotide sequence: TGTGCCAGCAGTTACGGGCCAAACACCGGGGAGCTGTTTTTT.

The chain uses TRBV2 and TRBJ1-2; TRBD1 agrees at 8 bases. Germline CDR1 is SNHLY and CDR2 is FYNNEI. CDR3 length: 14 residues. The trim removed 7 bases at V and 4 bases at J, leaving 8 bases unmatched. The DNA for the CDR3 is TGTGCCAGCACTGACAGGGGTCAATTCTATGGCTACACCTTC. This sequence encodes CASTDRGQFYGYTF.

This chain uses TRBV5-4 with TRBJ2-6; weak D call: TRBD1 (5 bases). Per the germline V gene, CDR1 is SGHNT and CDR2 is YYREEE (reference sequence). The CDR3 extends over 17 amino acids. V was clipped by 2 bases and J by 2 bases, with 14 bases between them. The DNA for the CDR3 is TGTGCCAGCAGCTTCGTCCTCGGCAGGGCTGGGGCCAACGTCCTGACTTTC. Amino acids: CASSFVLGRAGANVLTF.

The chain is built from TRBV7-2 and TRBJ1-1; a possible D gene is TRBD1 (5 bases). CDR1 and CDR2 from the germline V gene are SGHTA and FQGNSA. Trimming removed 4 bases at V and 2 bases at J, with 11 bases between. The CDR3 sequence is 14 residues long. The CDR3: CASSWIRDNTEAFF. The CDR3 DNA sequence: TGTGCCAGCAGCTGGATCCGGGACAACACTGAAGCTTTCTTT.

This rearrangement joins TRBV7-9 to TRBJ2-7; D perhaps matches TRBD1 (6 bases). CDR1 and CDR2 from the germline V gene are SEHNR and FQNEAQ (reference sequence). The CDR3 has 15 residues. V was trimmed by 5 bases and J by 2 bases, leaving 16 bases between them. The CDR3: CASSHYPQGAYEQYF. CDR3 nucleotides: TGTGCCAGCAGCCATTACCCACAGGGAGCCTACGAGCAGTACTTC.

The CDR3 DNA follows: TGTGCCAGTAGTACGGACCCCAATAGCAATCAGCCCCAGCATTTT. Translated: CASSTDPNSNQPQHF. This chain connects TRBV19 to TRBJ1-5; D gene uncertain. This CDR3 contains 15 residues. V lost 4 bases and J lost 0, with 10 bases in between. Germline V gene sequence: CDR1 LNHDA, CDR2 SQIVND (reference sequence).

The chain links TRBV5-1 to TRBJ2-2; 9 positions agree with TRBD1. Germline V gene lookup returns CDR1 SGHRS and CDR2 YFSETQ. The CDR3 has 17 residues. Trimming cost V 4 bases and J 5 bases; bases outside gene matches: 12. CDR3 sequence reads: CASSPFADRGGTGELFF. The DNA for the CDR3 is TGCGCCAGCAGCCCCTTCGCGGACAGGGGAGGAACCGGGGAGCTGTTTTTT. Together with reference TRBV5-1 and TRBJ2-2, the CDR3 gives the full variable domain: KAGVTQTPRYLIKTRGQQVTLSCSPISGHRSVSWYQQTPGQGLQFLFEYFSETQRNKGNFPGRFSGRQFSNSRSEMNVSTLELGDSALYLCASSPFADRGGTGELFFGEGSRLTVL.

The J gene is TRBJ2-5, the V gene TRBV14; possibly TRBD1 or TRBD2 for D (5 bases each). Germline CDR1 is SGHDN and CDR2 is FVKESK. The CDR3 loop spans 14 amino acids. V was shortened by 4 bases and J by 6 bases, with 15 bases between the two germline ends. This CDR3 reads CASSRSGTPKTQYF. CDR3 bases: TGTGCCAGCAGCCGCTCCGGGACGCCGAAGACCCAGTACTTC.

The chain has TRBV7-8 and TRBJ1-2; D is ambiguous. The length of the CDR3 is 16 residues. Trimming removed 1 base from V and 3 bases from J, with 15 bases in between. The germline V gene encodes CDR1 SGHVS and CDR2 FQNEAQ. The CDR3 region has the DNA TGTGCCAGCAGCTTAGGTCGGGCCACATCCGACTATGGCTACACCTTC. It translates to CASSLGRATSDYGYTF.

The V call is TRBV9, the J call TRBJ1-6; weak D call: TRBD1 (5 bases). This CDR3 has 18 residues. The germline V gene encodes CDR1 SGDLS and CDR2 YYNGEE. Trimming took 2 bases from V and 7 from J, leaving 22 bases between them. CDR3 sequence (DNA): TGTGCCAGCAGCGTGTTCCCCAAAATGGGTCGGGGCAATTCACCCCTCCACTTT. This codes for CASSVFPKMGRGNSPLHF. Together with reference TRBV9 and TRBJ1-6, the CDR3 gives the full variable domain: DSGVTQTPKHLITATGQRVTLRCSPRSGDLSVYWYQQSLDQGLQFLIQYYNGEERAKGNILERFSAQQFPDLHSELNLSSLELGDSALYFCASSVFPKMGRGNSPLHFGNGTRLTVT.

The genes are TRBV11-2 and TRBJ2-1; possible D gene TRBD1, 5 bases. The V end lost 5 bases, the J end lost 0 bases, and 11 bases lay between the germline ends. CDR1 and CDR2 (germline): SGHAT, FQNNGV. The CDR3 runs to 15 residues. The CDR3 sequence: CASSIQGSSYNEQFF. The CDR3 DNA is TGTGCCAGCAGCATTCAGGGCAGCTCCTACAATGAGCAGTTCTTC.

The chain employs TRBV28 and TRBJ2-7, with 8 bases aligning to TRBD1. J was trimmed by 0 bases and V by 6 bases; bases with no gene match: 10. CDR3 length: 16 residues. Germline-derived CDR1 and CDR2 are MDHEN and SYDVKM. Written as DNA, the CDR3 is TGTGCCAGCAGCCGTTACAGGGACAGGACCTCCTACGAGCAGTACTTC. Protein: CASSRYRDRTSYEQYF. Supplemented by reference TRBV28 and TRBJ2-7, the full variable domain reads DVKVTQSSRYLVKRTGEKVFLECVQDMDHENMFWYRQDPGLGLRLIYFSYDVKMKEKGDIPEGYSVSREKKERFSLILESASTNQTSMYLCASSRYRDRTSYEQYFGPGTRLTVT.

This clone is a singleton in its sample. The CDR3 sequence: CASSLARPGSKQNTEAFF. The CDR3 nucleotides are TGTGCCAGCAGCTTAGCGCGACCGGGAAGTAAGCAGAACACTGAAGCTTTCTTT. The chain is built from TRBV7-9 and TRBJ1-1, with D hard to call. Germline V lookup: CDR1 SEHNR, CDR2 FQNEAQ (reference sequence). This CDR3 has 18 amino acids. V shed 0 bases and J shed 1 base, with 18 bases lying between them.

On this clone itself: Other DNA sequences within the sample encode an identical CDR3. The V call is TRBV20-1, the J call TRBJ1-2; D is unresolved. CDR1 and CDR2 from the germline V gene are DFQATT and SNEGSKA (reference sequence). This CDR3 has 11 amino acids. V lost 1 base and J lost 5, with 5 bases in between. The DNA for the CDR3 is TGCAGTGCTAGAGGCGGGTATGGCTACACCTTC. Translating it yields CSARGGYGYTF.

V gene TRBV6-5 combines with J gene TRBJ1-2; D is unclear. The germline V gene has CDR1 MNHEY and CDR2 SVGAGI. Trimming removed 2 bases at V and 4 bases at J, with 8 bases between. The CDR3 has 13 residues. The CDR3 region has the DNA TGTGCCAGCAGTTACGCAGGTGGCTATGGCTACACCTTC. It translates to CASSYAGGYGYTF.

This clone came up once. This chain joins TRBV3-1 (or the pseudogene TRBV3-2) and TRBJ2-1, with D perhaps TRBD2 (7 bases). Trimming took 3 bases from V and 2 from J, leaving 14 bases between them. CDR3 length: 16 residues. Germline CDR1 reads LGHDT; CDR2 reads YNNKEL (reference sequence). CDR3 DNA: TGTGCCAGCAGCCATGGAGGGGGGGCCGCCTACAATGAGCAGTTCTTC. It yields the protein CASSHGGGAAYNEQFF.

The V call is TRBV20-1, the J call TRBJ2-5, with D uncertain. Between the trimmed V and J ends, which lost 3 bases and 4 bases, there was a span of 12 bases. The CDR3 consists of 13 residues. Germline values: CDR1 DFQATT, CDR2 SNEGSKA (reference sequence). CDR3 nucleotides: TGCAGTGCTAGTAGTAGGTGGGGAGAGACCCAGTACTTC. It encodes CSASSRWGETQYF.

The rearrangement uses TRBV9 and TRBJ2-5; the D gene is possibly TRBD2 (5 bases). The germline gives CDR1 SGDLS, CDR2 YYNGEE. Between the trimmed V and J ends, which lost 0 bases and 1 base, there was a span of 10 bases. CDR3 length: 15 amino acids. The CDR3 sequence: CASSVEGAFQETQYF. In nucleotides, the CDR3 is TGTGCCAGCAGCGTAGAGGGAGCATTCCAAGAGACCCAGTACTTC.

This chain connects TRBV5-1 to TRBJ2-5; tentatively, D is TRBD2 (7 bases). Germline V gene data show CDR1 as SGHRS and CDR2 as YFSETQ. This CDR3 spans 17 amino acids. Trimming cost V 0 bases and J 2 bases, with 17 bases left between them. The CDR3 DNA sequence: TGCGCCAGCAGCTTGGCCACGGCGGGGGCGTGGCAAGAGACCCAGTACTTC. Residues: CASSLATAGAWQETQYF.

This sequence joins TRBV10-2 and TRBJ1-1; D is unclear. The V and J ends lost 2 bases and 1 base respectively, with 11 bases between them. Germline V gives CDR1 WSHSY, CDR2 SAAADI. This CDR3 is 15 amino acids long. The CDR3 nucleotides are TGCGCCAGCAGTGAGGTTGGGCGGGCGAACACTGAAGCTTTCTTT. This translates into CASSEVGRANTEAFF.

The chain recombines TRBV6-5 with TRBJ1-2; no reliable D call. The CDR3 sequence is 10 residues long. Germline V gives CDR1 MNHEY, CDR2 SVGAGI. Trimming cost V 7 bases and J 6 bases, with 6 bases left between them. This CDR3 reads CASNEHGYTF. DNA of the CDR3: TGTGCCAGCAACGAGCATGGCTACACCTTC.